The TCR beta chain under discussion was sequenced for a study of blood T cells in healthy people across ages. This clonotype was recorded at least ten times. The authors ran a second PCR of about 6 to 11 cycles using a sample-barcoded 5' primer and a J-beta primer mix. TCRdb reanalysed the 5' RACE reads using MiXCR and keeps one entry per CDR3 protein. The profile covers about 760,000 distinct CDR3 sequences, with roughly three fifths appearing a single time and under 30% taken by the ten largest. Trimming took 3 bases from V and 0 from J, leaving 10 bases between them. The CDR3 totals 15 residues. Germline CDR1 and CDR2: LGHNA and YNFKEQ.

Material: blood. The receptor was derived from a man aged 35-49 years in good health. The chain joins TRBV4-2 to TRBJ2-3; D is ambiguous. CDR3 amino acids: CASSQEDGSTDTQYF. The CDR3 coding sequence is TGTGCCAGCAGCCAGGAAGACGGTAGCACAGATACGCAGTATTTT.